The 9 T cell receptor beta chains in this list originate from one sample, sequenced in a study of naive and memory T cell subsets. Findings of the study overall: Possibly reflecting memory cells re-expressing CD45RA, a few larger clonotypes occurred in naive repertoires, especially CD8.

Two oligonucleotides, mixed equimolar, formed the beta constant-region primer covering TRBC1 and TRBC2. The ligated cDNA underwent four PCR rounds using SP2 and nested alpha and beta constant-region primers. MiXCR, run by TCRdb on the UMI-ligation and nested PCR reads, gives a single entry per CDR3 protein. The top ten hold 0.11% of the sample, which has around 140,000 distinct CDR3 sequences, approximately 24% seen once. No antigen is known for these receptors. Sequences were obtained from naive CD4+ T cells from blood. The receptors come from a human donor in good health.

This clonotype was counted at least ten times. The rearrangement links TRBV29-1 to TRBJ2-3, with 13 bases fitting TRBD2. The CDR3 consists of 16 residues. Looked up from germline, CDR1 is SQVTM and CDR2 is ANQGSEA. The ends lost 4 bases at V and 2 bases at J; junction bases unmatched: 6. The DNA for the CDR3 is TGCAGCGTTGCCCGGACTAGCGGGAGTAACACAGATACGCAGTATTTT. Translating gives CSVARTSGSNTDTQYF.

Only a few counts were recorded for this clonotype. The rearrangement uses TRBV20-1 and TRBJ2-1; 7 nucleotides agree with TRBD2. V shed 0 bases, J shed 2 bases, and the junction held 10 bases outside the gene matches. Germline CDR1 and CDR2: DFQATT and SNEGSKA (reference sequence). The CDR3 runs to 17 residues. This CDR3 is CSARELGLVGPYNEQFF. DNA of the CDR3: TGCAGTGCTAGAGAGCTCGGACTAGTAGGTCCCTACAATGAGCAGTTCTTC.

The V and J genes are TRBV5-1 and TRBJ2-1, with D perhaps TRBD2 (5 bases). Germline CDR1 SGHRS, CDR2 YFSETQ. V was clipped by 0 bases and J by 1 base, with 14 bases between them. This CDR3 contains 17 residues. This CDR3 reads CASSLGLLASSYNEQFF. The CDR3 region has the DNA TGCGCCAGCAGCTTGGGGTTGCTAGCCTCGTCCTACAATGAGCAGTTCTTC.

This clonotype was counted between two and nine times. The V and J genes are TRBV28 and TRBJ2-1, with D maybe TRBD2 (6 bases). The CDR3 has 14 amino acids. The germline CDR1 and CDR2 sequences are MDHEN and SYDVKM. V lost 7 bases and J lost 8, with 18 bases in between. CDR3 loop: CASTGTLHGDEQFF. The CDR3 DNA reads TGTGCCAGCACCGGGACTTTACATGGGGATGAGCAGTTCTTC.

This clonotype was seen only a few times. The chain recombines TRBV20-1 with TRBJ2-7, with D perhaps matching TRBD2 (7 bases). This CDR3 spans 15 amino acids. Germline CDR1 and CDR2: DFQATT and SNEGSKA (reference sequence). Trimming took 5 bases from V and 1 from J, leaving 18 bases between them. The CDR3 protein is CSAAGQGGLSYEQYF. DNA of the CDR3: TGCAGTGCTGCAGGACAAGGGGGACTATCCTACGAGCAGTACTTC.

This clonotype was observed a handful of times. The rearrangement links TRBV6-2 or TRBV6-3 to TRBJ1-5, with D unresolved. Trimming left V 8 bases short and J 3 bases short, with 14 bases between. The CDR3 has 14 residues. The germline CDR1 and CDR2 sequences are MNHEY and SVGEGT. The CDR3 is CASLPGRFNQPQHF. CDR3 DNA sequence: TGTGCCAGCTTGCCTGGCCGATTCAATCAGCCCCAGCATTTT.

This CDR3 is CASSLEVDQPQHF. The CDR3 DNA sequence: TGTGCCAGCAGTTTGGAGGTCGATCAGCCCCAGCATTTT. The chain has TRBV6-5 and TRBJ1-5; D unclear. CDR3 size: 13 residues. Germline CDR1 is MNHEY and CDR2 is SVGAGI. V lost 4 bases and J lost 5, with 9 bases in between.

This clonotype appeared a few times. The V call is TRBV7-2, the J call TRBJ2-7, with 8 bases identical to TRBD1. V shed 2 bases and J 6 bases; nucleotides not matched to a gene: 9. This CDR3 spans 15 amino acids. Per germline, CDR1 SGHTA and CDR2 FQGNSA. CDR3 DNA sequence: TGTGCCAGCAGCTTACAGGGGGCTACCCGGTCCGAGCAGTACTTC. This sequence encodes CASSLQGATRSEQYF.

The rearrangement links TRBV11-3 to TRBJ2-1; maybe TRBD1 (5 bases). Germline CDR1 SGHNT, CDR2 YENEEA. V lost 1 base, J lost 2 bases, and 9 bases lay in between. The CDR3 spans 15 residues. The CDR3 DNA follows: TGTGCCAGCAGCTTAGGTAGGGGTACCTACAATGAGCAGTTCTTC. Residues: CASSLGRGTYNEQFF.